What follows is one TCR beta chain and its context. The data derive from a study of cytomegalovirus exposure and HLA in healthy donors. Trimming stripped 7 bases from V and 0 bases from J, with 19 bases between. The CDR3 loop spans 17 amino acids. In germline, CDR1 is LNHDA, CDR2 SQIVND (reference sequence). The PCR had 60 Vbeta and 13 Jbeta primers. Clones were read by immunoSEQ multiplex PCR, and TCRdb kept only the in-frame ones, dropping some. The data contain 200,000 or so clones, more than 85% of them singletons. The material sequenced was PBMCs. The chain is built from TRBV19 and TRBJ1-5, with D tentatively TRBD1 (5 bases). This clonotype originated in a girl under three years old in good health and CMV-seronegative. This CDR3 reads CASTRDALGLSNQPQHF. The CDR3 DNA follows: TGTGCCAGTACCAGGGATGCCCTGGGGCTTAGCAATCAGCCCCAGCATTTT.